A selection of T cell receptor beta chains follows, all from one sample in a study of control samples from healthy donors and cancer patients. Generated by immunoSEQ multiplex PCR, the TCRdb table keeps only in-frame clones and is missing some. The sample has approximately 100,000 clones, about nine tenths seen once. The specimen sequenced was blood. These receptors were obtained from a human donor in good health. The donor label of this sample is uncertain. CDR3s include the opening cysteine and the closing phenylalanine or tryptophan. Each record gives: CDR3 protein, clone size, V gene. A row's size may be missing; if present it is once, few, many or a size class.

CDR3 protein: CSAGDSQPQHF
clone size: -
V gene: TRBV20-1

CDR3 protein: CASSALGAGQPQHF
clone size: -
V gene: TRBV10-2

CDR3 protein: CATSRSKPPGGSYGYTF
clone size: -
V gene: TRBV15

CDR3 protein: CASSMGGLSYEQYF
clone size: -
V gene: TRBV19

CDR3 protein: CASSSTGFSYEQYF
clone size: once
V gene: TRBV5-1

CDR3 protein: CAIQADRDTQYF
clone size: -
V gene: TRBV10-3

CDR3 protein: CASSSRGLRNTGELFF
clone size: -
V gene: TRBV19

CDR3 protein: CASTRTGAGNTEAFF
clone size: -
V gene: TRBV6-5

CDR3 protein: CASTRRSDGYTF
clone size: -
V gene: TRBV12-3/TRBV12-4

CDR3 protein: CASSLASYEQYF
clone size: -
V gene: TRBV12-3/TRBV12-4

CDR3 protein: CASSPRQEHYEQYF
clone size: once
V gene: TRBV6-5

CDR3 protein: CASSNSGGPYNEQFF
clone size: -
V gene: TRBV28